This T cell receptor beta chain was captured by sequencing in a study of blood T cell repertoires in COVID-19. This CDR3 comprises 12 residues. Trimming took 6 bases from V and 15 from J; bases not matched to a gene: 11. Germline V gene lookup returns CDR1 MNHEY and CDR2 SVGAGI. Data came from immunoSEQ multiplex PCR; TCRdb stores just in-frame clones and leaves some out. The data hold roughly 450,000 clones, with about 90% observed a single time. Sequencing was carried out using PBMCs or T cells enriched from blood (not recorded which). This chain links TRBV6-5 with TRBJ1-5, with 7 bases lining up with TRBD1. This TCR derives from a man younger than 35 who had recovered from COVID-19. For the CDR3, the DNA is TGTGCCAGCAGGGGGTCAGGGGGAGAGCGGCATTTT. Translated, it gives CASRGSGGERHF.